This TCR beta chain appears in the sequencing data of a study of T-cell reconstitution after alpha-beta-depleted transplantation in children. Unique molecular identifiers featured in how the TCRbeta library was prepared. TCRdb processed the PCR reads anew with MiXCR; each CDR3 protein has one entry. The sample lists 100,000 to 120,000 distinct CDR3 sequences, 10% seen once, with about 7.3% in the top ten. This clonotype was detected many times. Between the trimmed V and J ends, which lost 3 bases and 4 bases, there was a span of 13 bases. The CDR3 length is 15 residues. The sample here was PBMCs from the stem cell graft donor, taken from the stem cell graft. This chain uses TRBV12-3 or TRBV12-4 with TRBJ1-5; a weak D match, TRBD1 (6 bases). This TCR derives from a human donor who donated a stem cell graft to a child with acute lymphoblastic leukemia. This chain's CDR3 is CASSFAGEVNQPQHF. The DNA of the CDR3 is TGTGCCAGCAGTTTTGCAGGGGAGGTTAATCAGCCCCAGCATTTT.